This T cell receptor (beta chain) came from a study of blood T cell repertoires in COVID-19. Sequenced by immunoSEQ multiplex PCR; TCRdb stores in-frame clones only, minus some. The table records roughly 250,000 clones, around 89% of them present only once. The germline V gene has CDR1 MNHNY and CDR2 SVGAGI (reference sequence). V shed 5 bases and J shed 7 bases, with 8 bases lying between them. The CDR3 covers 11 residues. The chain employs TRBV6-6 and TRBJ2-5; D perhaps matches TRBD2 (5 bases). The TCR was taken from a man aged 35 to 55 who had recovered from COVID-19. Sequencing was performed on PBMCs or T cells enriched from blood (not recorded which). The CDR3 region has the DNA TGTGCCAGCAGTCCCCGGGGGACCCAGTACTTC. Translation: CASSPRGTQYF.